In its sample, the clone carrying this T cell receptor (beta chain) was seen many times. These data come from a study of early T cells in non-severe SARS-CoV-2 infection. TCRdb redid the calling of the 5' RACE reads with MiXCR, one entry per CDR3 protein. The sample lists under 35,000 distinct CDR3 sequences; 5% to 6.5% were seen once. Material: whole blood. The receptor's source is an adult who was a healthcare worker with PCR-confirmed SARS-CoV-2 infection or an uninfected control (not recorded which).

CDR3 amino acids: CASSLPGTETQYF. CDR3 DNA: TGTGCCAGCAGCTTGCCCGGGACGGAGACCCAGTACTTC. The chain is built from TRBV5-6 and TRBJ2-5, with D perhaps assigned TRBD1 or TRBD2 (5 bases each). This CDR3 has 13 amino acids. Germline-derived CDR1 and CDR2 are SGHDT and YYEEEE. V was cut by 1 base and J by 5 bases, with 9 bases left in between.